The TCR beta chain under discussion was sequenced for a study of T cell responses to AZD1222 COVID-19 vaccine. Sequencing was performed with immunoSEQ multiplex PCR; in TCRdb, only in-frame clones are kept and a portion is missing. The table records under 150,000 clones, roughly 88% of them present only once. This material consisted of peripheral blood, taken on day 0 of AZD1222 vaccination. This clonotype originated in an adult in good health.

The DNA of the CDR3 is TGTGCCAGCAGCAGAGACAGGGGTCCCGCGGGAAAACTGTTTTTT. This sequence encodes CASSRDRGPAGKLFF. J is TRBJ1-4 and V is TRBV7-9; TRBD1 matches at 8 bases. Germline V gene lookup returns CDR1 SEHNR and CDR2 FQNEAQ (reference sequence). This CDR3 has 15 amino acids. J was trimmed by 10 bases and V by 5 bases; bases with no gene match: 12.